The source of this TCR beta chain is a study of control samples from healthy donors and cancer patients. Germline values: CDR1 KGHSH, CDR2 LQKENI. Trimming removed 4 bases from V and 5 bases from J, with 12 bases in between. CDR3 length equals 14 residues. The table came from immunoSEQ multiplex PCR; TCRdb's copy has only in-frame clones and leaves some out. The table has approximately 120,000 clones, roughly 92% seen once. The chain has TRBV18 and TRBJ1-5; tentatively, D is TRBD1 (5 bases). The specimen was PBMCs. This sequence originates from a man at least 80 years old with head and neck cancer. The CDR3 loop is CASSQQGKDQPQHF. The CDR3 DNA sequence: TGTGCCAGCTCACAGCAGGGTAAGGATCAGCCCCAGCATTTT.